A selection of T cell receptor beta chains follows, all from one sample in a study of regulatory T cells in long-lasting Graves disease. TCRdb re-analysed the multiplex PCR reads in MiXCR, keeping a single row per CDR3 protein. The sample consists of about 240,000 distinct CDR3 sequences, roughly 21% of them appearing once. The sample consisted of peripheral blood mononuclear cells (PBMCs), taken at new diagnosis, from a patient treated with antithyroid drugs. The source is a female donor with Graves disease. Each CDR3 is given with its conserved first and last residue. A D gene is named only where the DNA matches it firmly. Where a row states a size, it is once, few, many or the class of an expanded clone; other rows omit it.

j_call | d_call | v_call | clone_size | cdr3_aa | cdr3_nt
TRBJ2-1 | TRBD2 | TRBV7-8 | many | CASSKLLAGVMYNEQFF | TGTGCCAGCAGCAAGCTACTAGCGGGAGTTATGTACAATGAGCAGTTCTTC
TRBJ2-1 | NA | TRBV20-1 | medium-sized | CSARLDNNEQFF | TGCAGTGCTAGGTTGGATAACAATGAGCAGTTCTTC
TRBJ2-1 | NA | TRBV19 | NA | CASTGYNEQFF | TGTGCCAGTACAGGATACAATGAGCAGTTCTTC
TRBJ2-4 | NA | TRBV19 | NA | CASSILHGGQAKNIQYF | TGTGCCAGTAGTATACTCCACGGGGGGCAAGCCAAAAACATTCAGTACTTC
TRBJ2-3 | TRBD1 | TRBV2 | NA | CATQRTGGPDTQYF | TGTGCCACCCAAAGGACAGGGGGCCCAGATACGCAGTATTTT
TRBJ2-3 | NA | TRBV10-2 | few | CASRALRTDTQYF | TGCGCCAGCAGGGCCCTCCGCACAGATACGCAGTATTTT
TRBJ2-7 | NA | TRBV10-1 | medium-sized | CASSEWVGGTYEQYF | TGCGCCAGCAGTGAGTGGGTCGGGGGAACCTACGAGCAGTACTTC
TRBJ2-4 | TRBD2 | TRBV2 | many | CASSLRGAGGIQYF | TGTGCCAGCAGTCTCCGGGGGGCGGGGGGCATTCAGTACTTC
TRBJ2-5 | NA | TRBV3-1 | many | CASSQDTGLGTQYF | TGTGCCAGCAGCCAAGATACGGGACTTGGGACCCAGTACTTC
TRBJ2-7 | NA | TRBV12-3/TRBV12-4 | NA | CASSFGLTAYEQYF | TGTGCCAGCAGTTTTGGGCTGACAGCGTACGAGCAGTACTTC
TRBJ2-7 | NA | TRBV7-9 | many | CASSPRAGTIYEQYF | TGTGCCAGCAGCCCGCGCGCCGGGACCATCTACGAGCAGTACTTC
TRBJ1-4 | TRBD1 | TRBV7-2 | NA | CASGPGQGREKLFF | TGTGCCAGCGGCCCGGGACAGGGGAGAGAAAAACTGTTTTTT
TRBJ2-2 | NA | TRBV9 | many | CASSVFREGPQELFF | TGTGCCAGCAGCGTATTCCGGGAAGGGCCCCAGGAGCTGTTTTTT
TRBJ1-3 | NA | TRBV9 | few | CASSVAHGSGNTIYF | TGTGCCAGCAGCGTAGCCCACGGGTCTGGAAACACCATATATTTT
TRBJ2-7 | NA | TRBV7-9 | many | CASSLFEGNEQYF | TGTGCCAGCAGCTTATTCGAGGGAAACGAGCAGTACTTC
TRBJ2-1 | TRBD1 | TRBV28 | NA | CASSTTPGTGGDEQFF | TGTGCCAGCAGTACCACCCCTGGGACAGGGGGCGATGAGCAGTTCTTC
TRBJ1-4 | TRBD1 | TRBV3-1 | many | CASSPGTGDEKLFF | TGTGCCAGCTCCCCCGGGACAGGGGATGAAAAACTGTTTTTT
TRBJ2-1 | NA | TRBV24-1 | few | CATSDAGYNEQFF | TGTGCCACCAGTGACGCGGGCTACAATGAGCAGTTCTTC
TRBJ2-2 | NA | TRBV20-1 | NA | CSANVEDTGELFF | TGCAGTGCTAACGTAGAGGACACCGGGGAGCTGTTTTTT
TRBJ2-5 | TRBD2 | TRBV20-1 | NA | CSASHSSGGAGEQYF | TGCAGTGCTAGCCATTCTAGCGGGGGGGCCGGGGAGCAGTACTTC
TRBJ1-1 | NA | TRBV6-5 | many | CASSYSPLGLRGGTEAFF | TGTGCCAGCAGTTACTCGCCCCTTGGTTTGAGAGGGGGCACTGAAGCTTTCTTT
TRBJ1-4 | NA | TRBV11-3 | many | CASSLDGTEPNEKLFF | TGTGCCAGCAGCTTAGACGGCACAGAGCCTAATGAAAAACTGTTTTTT
TRBJ2-1 | TRBD2 | TRBV7-2 | many | CASSPSTSFEQFF | TGTGCCAGCAGCCCCTCGACTAGCTTTGAGCAGTTCTTC
TRBJ2-2 | TRBD1 | TRBV2 | NA | CASSVRTNRGNGGELFF | TGTGCCAGCAGTGTCCGGACGAACAGGGGGAACGGCGGGGAGCTGTTTTTT